The subject of this entry is one TCR beta chain. From germline, CDR1 is MNHNY and CDR2 SVGAGI (reference sequence). V was trimmed by 2 bases and J by 0 bases, leaving 8 bases between them. This CDR3 is 15 amino acids long. The data were produced by immunoSEQ multiplex PCR, yet TCRdb's version contains in-frame clones alone and is incomplete. The repertoire holds 50,000 to 60,000 clones, around 80% seen once, with over 5.5% in the top ten. The source of the sample is a study of blood T cell repertoires in COVID-19. Source material: peripheral blood. The chain couples TRBV6-6 to TRBJ1-5, with D maybe TRBD1 (6 bases). The sequence came from a human donor in a cohort sampled during active or convalescent COVID-19. CDR3 in amino acids: CASSYPGVSNQPQHF. The CDR3 DNA follows: TGTGCCAGCAGTTACCCAGGGGTTAGCAATCAGCCCCAGCATTTT.